This T cell receptor beta chain appears in the sequencing data of a study of CD8 T cells in Susac syndrome. Across the study: Blood was drawn from patients with Susac syndrome. At that point, they were therapy-naive, on corticosteroids, or on intravenous immunoglobulin alone.

About this clonotype itself: Its antigen remains unknown.

Random hexamers were used to reverse transcribe the RNA input (roughly 0.5 to 1 ug). TCRdb recomputed calls from the immunoSEQ multiplex PCR reads with MiXCR, one row per CDR3 protein. Of roughly 75,000 distinct CDR3 sequences listed, around 93% are singletons. CDR1 and CDR2 from the germline V gene are DFQATT and SNEGSKA (reference sequence). The CDR3 is 12 residues long. The V gene lost 5 bases and the J gene lost 3 bases, with 11 bases spanning the gap. Regarding the study as a whole: The study's TCR sequencing and HLA analysis drew on a certain number of individuals. That number was acknowledged as relatively small.

The origin of this receptor is a human donor with Susac syndrome. This chain links TRBV20-1 with TRBJ2-7; D is perhaps TRBD2 (6 bases). The sample comprised CD4+ T cells from PBMCs. CDR3 sequence: CSAETSFYEQYF. CDR3 coding DNA: TGCAGTGCTGAGACTAGTTTCTACGAGCAGTACTTC.